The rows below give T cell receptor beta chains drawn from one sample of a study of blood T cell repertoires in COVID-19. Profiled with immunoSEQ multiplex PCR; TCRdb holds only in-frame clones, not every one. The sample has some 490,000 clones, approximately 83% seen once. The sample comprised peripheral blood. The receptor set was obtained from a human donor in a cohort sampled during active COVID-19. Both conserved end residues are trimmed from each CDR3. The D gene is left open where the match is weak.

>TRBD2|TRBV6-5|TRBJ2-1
ASSLSGSSYNEQF
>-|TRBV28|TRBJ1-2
ASSFNRPAGYT
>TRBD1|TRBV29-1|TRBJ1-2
SVEVGQGLYGGYGYT
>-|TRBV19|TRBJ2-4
ASTPEVAKNIQY
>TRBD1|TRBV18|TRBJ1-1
ASSPPRQGSRGTEAF
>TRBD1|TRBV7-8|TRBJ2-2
ASSLWTGATGELF
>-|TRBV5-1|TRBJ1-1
ASSRKQAPDTEAF
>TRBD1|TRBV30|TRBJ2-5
AWSLWDREETQY
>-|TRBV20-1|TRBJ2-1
SASSAPMNSYNEQF
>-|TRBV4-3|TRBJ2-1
ASSQGGDNEQF
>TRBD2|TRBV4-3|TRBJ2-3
ASSPWGTSGTEDTQY
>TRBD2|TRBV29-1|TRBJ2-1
SVSTSGIYNEQF
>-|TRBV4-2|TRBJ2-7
ASSQELLQGSAYEQY
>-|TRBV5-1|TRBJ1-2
ASSLPTGGYT
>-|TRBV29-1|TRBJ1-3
SAATVNTIY
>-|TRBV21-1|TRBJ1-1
ASSKGMTGETEAF
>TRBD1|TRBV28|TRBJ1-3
ASSPNRGAGNTIY
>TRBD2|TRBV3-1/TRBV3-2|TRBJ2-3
ASSQCGASGRSPDTQY
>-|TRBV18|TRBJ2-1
ASSPEGSVPPHNEQF
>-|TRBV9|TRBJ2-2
ASSAYYLTNTGELF
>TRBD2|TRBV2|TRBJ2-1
ASSPVTSGRINEQF
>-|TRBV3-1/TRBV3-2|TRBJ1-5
ASSQGAGSNQPQH
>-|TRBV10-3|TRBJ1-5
AIGGGMWNQPQH
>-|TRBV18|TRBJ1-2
ASSPLGPNGYT
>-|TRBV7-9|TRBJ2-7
ASSPWVRTDGDEQY
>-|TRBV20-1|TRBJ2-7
SALGGDEQY
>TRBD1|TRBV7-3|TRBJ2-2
ASSSFPRQGAGELF
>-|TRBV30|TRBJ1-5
AWSDRVSNQPQH
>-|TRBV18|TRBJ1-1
ASSPEGRTEAF
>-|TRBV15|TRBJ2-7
ATSRDKGAYEQY
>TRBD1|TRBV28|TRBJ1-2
ASSSPGQGAIYGYT
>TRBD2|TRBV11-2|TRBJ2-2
ASKVPSGSSGELF
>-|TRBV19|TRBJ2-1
ASRVGGWGGNEQF
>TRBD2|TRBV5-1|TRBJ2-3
ASSSGLETDTQY
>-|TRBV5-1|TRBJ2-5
ASSLASSPSGTQY
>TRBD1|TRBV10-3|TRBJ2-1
AISERTGGYNEQF
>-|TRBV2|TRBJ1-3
ASSDSRPSGNTIY
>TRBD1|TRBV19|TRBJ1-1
ASSIDFYRGVAEAF
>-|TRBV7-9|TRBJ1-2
ASSIGANYGYT
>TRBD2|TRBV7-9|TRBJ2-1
ASSPRLAGANEQF
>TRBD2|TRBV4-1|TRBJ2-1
ASSPSLAGDYNEQF
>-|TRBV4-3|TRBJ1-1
ASSQDLRAVNTEAF
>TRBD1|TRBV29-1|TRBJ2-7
SVARGLSEEQY
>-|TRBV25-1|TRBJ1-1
ASSELAPGRTEAF